These 8 T cell receptor beta chains were sequenced from one sample in a study of OX40 agonist ivuxolimab in advanced cancers. The assay was immunoSEQ multiplex PCR, and TCRdb's table has in-frame clones only and misses some. The sample carries 70,000 or so clones, approximately 90% recorded once. The specimen comprised CD4+ or CD8+ T cells sorted from blood, sampled in a trial of the OX40 agonist ivuxolimab. These receptors were obtained from an adult with an advanced solid tumor such as melanoma, head and neck, liver or kidney cancer.

This sequence joins TRBV7-9 and TRBJ2-4; D is perhaps TRBD1 or TRBD2 (5 bases each). The CDR3 consists of 14 residues. Between the trimmed V and J ends, which lost 5 bases and 7 bases, there was a span of 15 bases. The germline V gene has CDR1 SEHNR and CDR2 FQNEAQ (reference sequence). CDR3 residues: CASSPTPGPNIQYF. The CDR3 nucleotides are TGTGCCAGCAGCCCTACTCCGGGACCCAACATTCAGTACTTC.

The genes are TRBV7-8 and TRBJ1-6; possible D gene TRBD1, 5 bases. The CDR3 is made up of 17 amino acids. Per the germline V gene, CDR1 is SGHVS and CDR2 is FQNEAQ. V shed 5 bases and J shed 0 bases, with 14 bases lying between them. The CDR3 DNA follows: TGTGCCAGCAGCAGCCGGGACTGGAGCTCCTATAATTCACCCCTCCACTTT. As protein: CASSSRDWSSYNSPLHF.

V gene TRBV5-1 combines with J gene TRBJ2-5; D is unclear. This CDR3 contains 15 residues. The V gene lost 0 bases and the J gene lost 0 bases, with 9 bases spanning the gap. Germline assignment: CDR1 SGHRS and CDR2 YFSETQ. CDR3 DNA: TGCGCCAGCAGCTTGGCCCTGCCGTACCAAGAGACCCAGTACTTC. This encodes CASSLALPYQETQYF. Full variable domain (missing parts from reference TRBV5-1 and TRBJ2-5): KAGVTQTPRYLIKTRGQQVTLSCSPISGHRSVSWYQQTPGQGLQFLFEYFSETQRNKGNFPGRFSGRQFSNSRSEMNVSTLELGDSALYLCASSLALPYQETQYFGPGTRLLVL.

This clone was recorded only once. V and J are TRBV5-1 and TRBJ2-7; 7 bases fit TRBD1. The length of the CDR3 is 13 residues. Trimming cost V 1 base and J 4 bases; bases outside gene matches: 2. CDR1 is SGHRS, CDR2 YFSETQ, per germline. The CDR3 nucleotides read TGCGCCAGCAGCTTGAACAGGGGATACGAGCAGTACTTC. Protein: CASSLNRGYEQYF.

This clone appeared a few times. This rearrangement joins TRBV2 to TRBJ1-5, with TRBD1 matching 10 bases. The trim removed 6 bases at V and 1 base at J, leaving 3 bases unmatched. The CDR3 covers 15 residues. Per the germline V gene, CDR1 is SNHLY and CDR2 is FYNNEI. The CDR3 DNA reads TGTGCCAGCAGGGACAGGGGGTCGAGCAATCAGCCCCAGCATTTT. Its protein is CASRDRGSSNQPQHF.

Relative to its sample, this clone is medium-sized. The chain carries TRBV5-6 and TRBJ1-2, with D possibly being TRBD1 (6 bases). The CDR3 length is 14 residues. CDR1 is SGHDT, CDR2 YYEEEE, per germline. Deletions cut 1 base from V and 5 bases from J, with 12 bases between. CDR3 region: CASSLMGGGYGYTF. DNA of the CDR3: TGTGCCAGCAGCTTGATGGGGGGCGGTTATGGCTACACCTTC.

The chain uses TRBV27 and TRBJ1-6; 10 bases line up with TRBD1. Germline V gene lookup returns CDR1 MNHEY and CDR2 SMNVEV (reference sequence). V dropped 3 bases and J dropped 10; count of bases not matched to a gene: 3. There are 14 residues in the CDR3. Written as DNA, the CDR3 is TGTGCCAGCAGTTTCGACAGGGGGCAATCACCCCTCCACTTT. This encodes CASSFDRGQSPLHF.

The chain links TRBV11-2 to TRBJ2-3; D is perhaps TRBD1 (6 bases). CDR3 length: 18 amino acids. Germline lookup yields CDR1 SGHAT and CDR2 FQNNGV. Between the trimmed V and J ends, which lost 3 bases and 0 bases, there was a span of 19 bases. The CDR3 DNA reads TGTGCCAGCAGCTTGGATGTGACAGGATCAACTAGCACAGATACGCAGTATTTT. It codes for CASSLDVTGSTSTDTQYF. The whole variable domain, remainder taken from reference TRBV11-2 and TRBJ2-3, is EAGVAQSPRYKIIEKRQSVAFWCNPISGHATLYWYQQILGQGPKLLIQFQNNGVVDDSQLPKDRFSAERLKGVDSTLKIQPAKLEDSAVYLCASSLDVTGSTSTDTQYFGPGTRLTVL.